The 21 T cell receptor beta chains presented below share a single source sample, sequenced in a study of blood T cell repertoires in COVID-19. Generated by immunoSEQ multiplex PCR, the TCRdb table keeps only in-frame clones and is missing some. The sample shows a few hundred thousand clones, more than 65% of them seen only once. Sequenced: peripheral blood. The receptors shown here come from a woman in her thirties or forties who had recovered from COVID-19.

CDR3 DNA: TGTGCCAGCAGCCAAGATAGGGTAGGACTAGCACCGAACACCGGGGAGCTGTTTTTT. This encodes CASSQDRVGLAPNTGELFF. The chain couples TRBV3-1 (or the pseudogene TRBV3-2) to TRBJ2-2; 8 bases are shared with TRBD2. This CDR3 has 19 amino acids. Germline loops: CDR1 LGHDT, CDR2 YNNKEL (reference sequence). After removal of 0 bases from V and 0 bases from J, the junction contained 9 bases not matched to a gene.

V usage is TRBV7-9 and J usage is TRBJ2-2; perhaps TRBD2 as D (5 bases). This CDR3 contains 13 residues. V gave up 5 bases and J gave up 6 bases, with 10 bases separating them. CDR1 and CDR2 from the germline V gene are SEHNR and FQNEAQ (reference sequence). The chain's CDR3 is CASSQGSAGELFF. The CDR3 DNA is TGTGCCAGCAGCCAAGGGAGCGCCGGGGAGCTGTTTTTT. The variable domain in full, with the rest retrieved from reference TRBV7-9 and TRBJ2-2, is DTGVSQNPRHKITKRGQNVTFRCDPISEHNRLYWYRQTLGQGPEFLTYFQNEAQLEKSRLLSDRFSAERPKGSFSTLEIQRTEQGDSAMYLCASSQGSAGELFFGEGSRLTVL.

This rearrangement joins TRBV4-1 to TRBJ2-7, with a weak D call TRBD1 (5 bases). Germline-derived CDR1 and CDR2 are MGHRA and YSYEKL. This CDR3 is built from 16 residues. The V and J ends lost 1 base and 4 bases respectively, with 17 bases between them. This CDR3 reads CASSQAIQEVGYEQYF. DNA for the CDR3: TGCGCCAGCAGCCAAGCAATACAGGAAGTAGGGTACGAGCAGTACTTC.

The CDR3 DNA follows: TGTGCCAGCAGCTATACACAGGGGAGCTATGGCTACACCTTC. This translates into CASSYTQGSYGYTF. This chain joins TRBV7-9 and TRBJ1-2, with 7 bases fitting TRBD1. The V segment lost 4 bases and the J segment 4 bases; nucleotides outside the gene matches: 6. The CDR3 is 14 residues long. Germline values: CDR1 SEHNR, CDR2 FQNEAQ (reference sequence).

The chain recombines TRBV27 with TRBJ1-2, with D possibly TRBD1 on 6 matching bases. Germline V gene data show CDR1 as MNHEY and CDR2 as SMNVEV (reference sequence). The CDR3 contains 14 residues. Trimming shortened V by 0 bases and J by 8 bases, and 13 bases separated the two germline ends. Written as DNA, the CDR3 is TGTGCCAGCAGTTTATCGATACAGGGACGAGGCTACACCTTC. Its protein product is CASSLSIQGRGYTF.

This clone was picked up a small number of times. V and J are TRBV6-2 or TRBV6-3 and TRBJ1-1; a weak D match, TRBD1 (6 bases). The CDR3 is 13 amino acids. Per germline, CDR1 MNHEY and CDR2 SVGEGT. Trimming removed 6 bases at V and 1 base at J, with 9 bases between. The CDR3 DNA sequence: TGTGCCAGCAGCGGACAGACGAACACTGAAGCTTTCTTT. Encoded protein: CASSGQTNTEAFF.

The chain joins TRBV6-5 to TRBJ1-6, with 12 bases aligning to TRBD1. CDR1 and CDR2 (germline): MNHEY, SVGAGI. This CDR3 has 15 residues. V was clipped by 7 bases and J by 7 bases; unmatched bases: 5. The CDR3 bases are TGTGCCAGCACCCCCGGGACAGGGGGCAATTCACCCCTCCACTTT. This translates into CASTPGTGGNSPLHF.

The chain employs TRBV4-2 and TRBJ1-4, with TRBD1 matching over 9 bases. In germline, CDR1 is LGHNA, CDR2 YNFKEQ. There are 17 residues in the CDR3. V gave up 4 bases and J gave up 1 base; unmatched junction bases: 7. The CDR3 protein is CASSLTGGRGTNEKLFF. CDR3 sequence (DNA): TGTGCCAGCAGCCTGACAGGGGGAAGAGGAACTAATGAAAAACTGTTTTTT.

The genes are TRBV7-8 and TRBJ1-3, with D possibly TRBD1 on 6 matching bases. Germline assignment: CDR1 SGHVS and CDR2 FQNEAQ. V was shortened by 10 bases and J by 1 base, with 14 bases between the two germline ends. This CDR3 is 14 amino acids long. The CDR3 DNA reads TGTGCCACCACGGAAGGGGGTTCTGGAAACACCATATATTTT. This codes for CATTEGGSGNTIYF.

The rearrangement uses TRBV7-9 and TRBJ2-7; the match to TRBD1 covers 9 bases. The V segment lost 5 bases and the J segment 2 bases; nucleotides outside the gene matches: 7. This CDR3 comprises 15 residues. Germline V lookup: CDR1 SEHNR, CDR2 FQNEAQ (reference sequence). For the CDR3, the DNA is TGTGCCAGCAGCAACGGACAGGGGCGCACCTACGAGCAGTACTTC. It specifies CASSNGQGRTYEQYF.

This chain connects TRBV5-1 to TRBJ2-5; 13 bases map to TRBD2. The V gene's germline CDR1 is SGHRS and CDR2 YFSETQ. The ends lost 4 bases at V and 1 base at J; junction bases unmatched: 10. The CDR3 sequence is 18 residues long. CDR3 sequence reads: CASSVGTSGVAVQETQYF. The CDR3 region has the DNA TGCGCCAGCAGCGTCGGGACTAGCGGGGTAGCGGTCCAAGAGACCCAGTACTTC.

This clone was counted only a few times. At one end, the junction sequence differs from germline, possibly due to a read error. CDR3 DNA sequence: TGTGCCAGCAGTTTAGGCGTGCGGGAGACCCAGTACTTC. Its translation is CASSLGVRETQYF. The chain joins TRBV11-3 to TRBJ2-5; D is undetermined. This CDR3 region has 13 residues. The germline gives CDR1 SGHNT, CDR2 YENEEA.

The chain links TRBV13 to TRBJ2-7; 12 bases map to TRBD2. Germline V gene sequence: CDR1 PRHDT, CDR2 FYEKMQ (reference sequence). CDR3 size: 15 residues. The V and J ends lost 6 bases and 1 base, in that order; junction bases with no gene match: 4. CDR3 residues: CASSLLAGGSYEQYF. The CDR3 DNA follows: TGTGCCAGCAGTTTACTAGCGGGGGGATCCTACGAGCAGTACTTC.

CDR3 in DNA: TGTGCCAGCTTGGACAGGGAGAGCACAGATACGCAGTATTTT. Amino acid sequence: CASLDRESTDTQYF. The chain uses TRBV2 and TRBJ2-3; 8 bases fit TRBD1. The CDR3 loop spans 14 amino acids. The V gene end was trimmed by 8 bases and the J gene end by 0 bases; junction bases not matched to a gene: 4. Germline CDR1 is SNHLY and CDR2 is FYNNEI.

V gene TRBV12-3 or TRBV12-4 combines with J gene TRBJ2-1, with D possibly TRBD2 on 5 matching bases. V lost 3 bases, J lost 3 bases, and 6 bases lay in between. The CDR3 runs 13 residues. The CDR3 sequence: CASSFRGYNEQFF. The CDR3 region has the DNA TGTGCCAGCAGTTTTCGGGGCTACAATGAGCAGTTCTTC.

This chain links TRBV19 with TRBJ1-1, with a possible D match to TRBD1 (5 bases). This CDR3 region has 13 residues. V lost 3 bases to trimming and J lost 0 bases, with 5 bases between them. The V gene's germline CDR1 is LNHDA and CDR2 SQIVND (reference sequence). The CDR3 here is CASSMTVNTEAFF. The DNA of the CDR3 is TGTGCCAGTAGTATGACAGTGAACACTGAAGCTTTCTTT.

Note on this clone: The junction differs from germline at one of its ends, possibly a read error. The CDR3 region is CASRLGTSLDNEQFF. CDR3 bases: TGTGCCAGCAGGTTGGGAACCTCACTAGACAATGAGCAGTTCTTC. The V call is TRBV5-4, the J call TRBJ2-1, with a weak D call TRBD2 (5 bases). CDR3 size: 15 residues. The germline CDR1 and CDR2 sequences are SGHNT and YYREEE (reference sequence).

The V call is TRBV5-1, the J call TRBJ1-3; no clear D. CDR1 and CDR2 from the germline V gene are SGHRS and YFSETQ. The CDR3 consists of 15 residues. V was shortened by 4 bases and J by 0 bases, with 11 bases between the two germline ends. The chain's CDR3 is CASSPGENSGNTIYF. The CDR3 DNA follows: TGCGCCAGCAGCCCCGGGGAGAACTCTGGAAACACCATATATTTT. Combining the CDR3 with reference TRBV5-1 and TRBJ1-3 gives the whole variable domain KAGVTQTPRYLIKTRGQQVTLSCSPISGHRSVSWYQQTPGQGLQFLFEYFSETQRNKGNFPGRFSGRQFSNSRSEMNVSTLELGDSALYLCASSPGENSGNTIYFGEGSWLTVV.

The chain employs TRBV3-1 (or the pseudogene TRBV3-2) and TRBJ2-5; 7 nucleotides align to TRBD2. The V gene end was trimmed by 4 bases and the J gene end by 1 base; junction bases not matched to a gene: 9. This CDR3 region has 16 residues. Germline V gene sequence: CDR1 LGHDT, CDR2 YNNKEL (reference sequence). The CDR3 DNA sequence: TGTGCCAGCAGCCCCAATCCCTCTAGCGGCCAAGAGACCCAGTACTTC. This encodes CASSPNPSSGQETQYF.

The rearrangement joins TRBV6-2 or TRBV6-3 to TRBJ2-7, with unresolved D. Germline V gene lookup returns CDR1 MNHEY and CDR2 SVGEGT. The V gene lost 3 bases and the J gene lost 0 bases, with 9 bases spanning the gap. The CDR3 runs to 14 residues. This CDR3 reads CASSYDMVSYEQYF. The CDR3 DNA reads TGTGCCAGCAGTTATGACATGGTCTCCTACGAGCAGTACTTC.

The rearrangement links TRBV7-2 to TRBJ2-3, with a tentative D call TRBD2 (5 bases). The CDR3 loop spans 12 amino acids. The germline V gene encodes CDR1 SGHTA and CDR2 FQGNSA. V lost 5 bases and J lost 8, with 11 bases in between. The CDR3 sequence: CASSLPGSTQYF. CDR3 nucleotide sequence: TGTGCCAGCAGCCTACCGGGGAGTACGCAGTATTTT.